This passage covers 12 T cell receptor beta chains from one sample sequenced in a study of blood T cell repertoires in COVID-19. The table came from immunoSEQ multiplex PCR; TCRdb's copy has only in-frame clones and leaves some out. Of some 260,000 clones listed, over 65% are singletons. The sequenced sample was peripheral blood. Receptor source: a woman at least 80 years old with acute or convalescent COVID-19.

This chain joins TRBV5-1 and TRBJ1-1; D not certain. V dropped 0 bases and J dropped 4 bases, with 13 bases sitting between them. The CDR3 consists of 15 residues. Germline CDR1 SGHRS, CDR2 YFSETQ. CDR3 sequence reads: CASSLVRGAVTEAFF. The CDR3 bases are TGCGCCAGCAGCTTGGTTCGGGGTGCCGTCACTGAAGCTTTCTTT.

This chain links TRBV7-8 with TRBJ2-1; D is perhaps TRBD1 (7 bases). CDR1 and CDR2 (germline): SGHVS, FQNEAQ. Trimming took 5 bases from V and 1 from J, leaving 21 bases between them. This CDR3 region has 18 residues. The DNA of the CDR3 is TGTGCCAGCAGCCCTAGGACCTTGACAGGGAGGTCCTACAATGAGCAGTTCTTC. Translating it yields CASSPRTLTGRSYNEQFF.

This sequence joins TRBV21-1 and TRBJ2-7; the tabulated D call, TRBD1, remains unverified against the DNA. TRBV21-1 is annotated as a pseudogene. The CDR3 runs to 15 residues. This chain's CDR3 is CASSKGGTEPHEQYF. DNA for the CDR3: TGTGCCAGCAGCAAAGGGGGGACAGAGCCCCACGAGCAGTACTTC.

The chain has TRBV27 and TRBJ2-5, with 8 bases fitting TRBD1. The CDR3 has 14 amino acids. Losses at the gene ends were 2 bases for V and 5 bases for J; bases not matched to a gene: 4. The germline gives CDR1 MNHEY, CDR2 SMNVEV (reference sequence). The CDR3 DNA is TGTGCCAGCAGTTTAGACAGGGGCTCCGAGACCCAGTACTTC. It codes for CASSLDRGSETQYF.

V is TRBV7-6 and J is TRBJ2-2; 13 nucleotides align to TRBD2. Germline CDR1 reads SGHVS; CDR2 reads FNYEAQ. The CDR3 is 15 amino acids. The trim removed 5 bases at V and 5 bases at J, leaving 2 bases unmatched. CDR3 nucleotide sequence: TGTGCCAGCAGCACGACTAGCGGGAGGACCGGGGAGCTGTTTTTT. Amino acid sequence: CASSTTSGRTGELFF.

The chain couples TRBV7-9 to TRBJ1-1, with 8 positions matching TRBD1. V shed 5 bases and J 5 bases; nucleotides not matched to a gene: 10. The length of the CDR3 is 15 residues. In germline, CDR1 is SEHNR, CDR2 FQNEAQ (reference sequence). The CDR3 DNA reads TGTGCCAGCAGCATCCAGGGGGCTAGGAGTACTGAAGCTTTCTTT. Residues: CASSIQGARSTEAFF.

The genes are TRBV7-2 and TRBJ1-2; 7 bases align to TRBD1. J lost 4 bases, V lost 5 bases, and 10 bases had no gene match. The CDR3 extends over 15 amino acids. Germline CDR1 is SGHTA and CDR2 is FQGNSA. CDR3 nucleotides: TGTGCCAGCAGCCCCGGAAGGGGGCAGGTCTATGGCTACACCTTC. Translating it yields CASSPGRGQVYGYTF.

The V gene is TRBV5-1, the J gene TRBJ2-1; tentative D call: TRBD2 (5 bases). The ends were cut back, 2 bases at V and 6 bases at J, with 12 bases in the middle. The length of the CDR3 is 14 residues. The germline gives CDR1 SGHRS, CDR2 YFSETQ. The CDR3, as DNA: TGCGCCAGCAGCTTTAGCGAGGGTTCCAATGAGCAGTTCTTC. This gives the protein CASSFSEGSNEQFF.

This clone was observed once. The rearrangement links TRBV5-1 to TRBJ2-5; TRBD2 aligns across 9 bases. Germline CDR1 reads SGHRS; CDR2 reads YFSETQ. V trimming: 4 bases; J trimming: 1 base; junction bases outside the gene matches: 8. CDR3 size: 16 residues. The CDR3 bases are TGCGCCAGCAGCCTCCCTAGCGGGGCGATCCAAGAGACCCAGTACTTC. Its protein is CASSLPSGAIQETQYF.

The chain is built from TRBV5-4 and TRBJ1-2, with 7 bases matching TRBD1. V lost 2 bases, J lost 2 bases, and 6 bases stayed unmatched. The CDR3 loop spans 15 amino acids. Per germline, CDR1 SGHNT and CDR2 YYREEE (reference sequence). The CDR3 bases are TGTGCCAGCAGCTTTCGCGTGACAGGGAACTATGGCTACACCTTC. Its protein is CASSFRVTGNYGYTF.

DNA for the CDR3: TGTGCCAGCAGCAAAGGACAGGGGGGTAATTCACCCCTCCACTTT. Translated, it gives CASSKGQGGNSPLHF. The chain carries TRBV6-5 and TRBJ1-6; TRBD1 matches 10 bases. The junction had 5 bases not matched to a gene; V was cut back by 6 bases and J by 6 bases. This CDR3 has 15 amino acids. Germline CDR1 and CDR2: MNHEY and SVGAGI.

J is TRBJ1-2 and V is TRBV12-3 or TRBV12-4; perhaps TRBD1 as D (5 bases). CDR3 length: 13 residues. V was shortened by 3 bases and J by 8 bases, with 13 bases between the two germline ends. DNA of the CDR3: TGTGCCAGCAGTTTCGACAGAATGGGGGGCTACACCTTC. Amino acid sequence: CASSFDRMGGYTF.